The rows below give T cell receptor beta chains drawn from one sample of a study of fetal regulatory T cell absence and autoimmunity. Some clones are missing from TCRdb's copy, which holds only in-frame ones; the method was immunoSEQ multiplex PCR. The sample yields around 100,000 clones, about two thirds seen once. Sequenced: pancreas tissue. These receptor sequences come from a male donor with IPEX syndrome. CDR3s include the opening cysteine and the closing phenylalanine or tryptophan. The order of the fields is D gene, V gene, J gene, clone size, CDR3 protein, CDR3 DNA. A D gene is named only where the DNA matches it firmly. Where a row states a size, it is once, few, many or the class of an expanded clone; other rows omit it.

NA	TRBV5-1	TRBJ1-5	NA	CASSPGVGLDQPQHF	TGCGCCAGCAGCCCGGGGGTCGGACTTGATCAGCCCCAGCATTTT
TRBD2	TRBV2	TRBJ2-7	NA	CASSSSGREGYEQYF	TGTGCCAGCAGTTCAAGCGGGCGGGAGGGCTACGAGCAGTACTTC
TRBD1	TRBV7-9	TRBJ2-3	NA	CASSTLADRAVDTQYF	TGTGCCAGCAGCACCTTAGCGGACAGGGCGGTGGATACGCAGTATTTT
TRBD2	TRBV6-5	TRBJ2-7	NA	CASSYAGGVEGYF	TGTGCCAGCAGTTACGCGGGGGGCGTCGAGGGGTACTTC
NA	TRBV19	TRBJ1-2	NA	CASSDPWYGYTF	TGTGCCAGTAGTGACCCCTGGTATGGCTACACCTTC
NA	TRBV11-3	TRBJ2-2	NA	CASSPLRGAKRNRDTGELFF	TGTGCCAGCAGCCCTCTTCGGGGGGCGAAGAGGAATCGCGACACCGGGGAGCTGTTTTTT
NA	TRBV14	TRBJ1-3	NA	CASSWTGNTIYF	TGTGCCAGCAGCTGGACTGGAAACACCATATATTTT
NA	TRBV5-1	TRBJ1-1	NA	CASRGPWGDTEAFF	TGCGCCAGCAGAGGTCCTTGGGGTGACACTGAAGCTTTCTTT
NA	TRBV7-8	TRBJ1-6	NA	CASSLITQTYNSPLHF	TGTGCCAGCAGCTTGATCACCCAGACCTATAATTCACCCCTCCACTTT
NA	TRBV14	TRBJ2-3	NA	CASSQEGERGGTQYF	TGTGCCAGCAGCCAAGAAGGTGAGCGCGGAGGTACGCAGTATTTT
NA	TRBV4-3	TRBJ2-5	NA	CASSQAPTRQDLETQYF	TGCGCCAGCAGCCAAGCACCGACTCGTCAAGATCTAGAGACCCAGTACTTC
TRBD2	TRBV4-1	TRBJ2-4	few	CASSQLAGGPKNIQYF	TGCGCCAGCAGCCAACTAGCGGGGGGGCCCAAAAACATTCAGTACTTC
NA	TRBV4-3	TRBJ1-6	NA	CASSQDIRTRTYNSPLHF	TGCGCCAGCAGCCAAGATATCCGGACGAGAACCTATAATTCACCCCTCCACTTT
TRBD2	TRBV27	TRBJ2-1	NA	CASRYPSTSGRAGSYNEQFF	TGTGCCAGCCGATATCCTTCGACTAGCGGGAGGGCCGGATCCTACAATGAGCAGTTCTTC
NA	TRBV25-1	TRBJ2-3	NA	CASSEWGYSLSTDTQYF	TGTGCCAGCAGTGAATGGGGTTACTCCCTTAGCACAGATACGCAGTATTTT
NA	TRBV9	TRBJ1-3	few	CASSVGGPGNTIYF	TGTGCCAGCAGCGTAGGCGGGCCTGGAAACACCATATATTTT
TRBD1	TRBV9	TRBJ2-3	NA	CASSVGTGADTQYF	TGTGCCAGCAGCGTAGGGACAGGGGCAGATACGCAGTATTTT
TRBD1	TRBV7-9	TRBJ1-1	NA	CASSLQGDTEAFF	TGTGCCAGCAGCTTACAGGGGGACACTGAAGCTTTCTTT
NA	TRBV20-1	TRBJ1-5	NA	CSAVNQPQHF	TGCAGTGCTGTAAATCAGCCCCAGCATTTT
TRBD2	TRBV7-2	TRBJ2-3	NA	CASSFRLAGAGTDTQYF	TGTGCCAGCAGCTTCCGTCTAGCGGGGGCCGGGACAGATACGCAGTATTTT
TRBD1	TRBV18	TRBJ1-5	few	CASSRGTGFSQPQHF	TGTGCCAGCTCCCGGGGGACAGGGTTTAGTCAGCCCCAGCATTTT
TRBD1	TRBV5-1	TRBJ2-5	NA	CASSSSTGAVETQYF	TGCGCCAGCAGCTCGTCCACAGGGGCAGTAGAGACCCAGTACTTC
NA	TRBV19	TRBJ2-2	NA	CASSIDRGTGELFF	TGTGCCAGTAGTATTGATCGTGGGACCGGGGAGCTGTTTTTT
NA	TRBV7-8	TRBJ1-5	NA	CASSLGGVNQPQHF	TGTGCCAGCAGCTTAGGGGGCGTCAATCAGCCCCAGCATTTT
NA	TRBV2	TRBJ2-5	NA	CASSQRAGGETQYF	TGTGCCAGCAGCCAAAGGGCAGGTGGAGAGACCCAGTACTTC
NA	TRBV19	TRBJ1-2	few	CASSIWGIGGYTF	TGTGCCAGTAGTATATGGGGAATTGGTGGCTACACCTTC
NA	TRBV30	TRBJ2-7	NA	CAWRDYKKGLLPYEQYF	TGTGCCTGGAGGGACTACAAGAAAGGGCTATTACCCTACGAGCAGTACTTC
NA	TRBV5-6	TRBJ1-4	NA	CASSLRLGHWDEKLFF	TGTGCCAGCAGCCTTCGGTTGGGACACTGGGATGAAAAACTGTTTTTT
TRBD2	TRBV2	TRBJ2-1	NA	CASRRLAGGKEQFF	TGTGCCAGCAGGAGGTTAGCGGGGGGGAAAGAGCAGTTCTTC
NA	TRBV5-1	TRBJ2-1	NA	CASSLAERRSYNEQFF	TGCGCCAGCAGCTTGGCCGAGAGACGCTCCTACAATGAGCAGTTCTTC
TRBD2	TRBV7-2	TRBJ2-7	NA	CASSLERGTTYEQYF	TGTGCCAGCAGCCTCGAACGAGGGACTACCTACGAGCAGTACTTC
TRBD2	TRBV5-1	TRBJ2-2	once	CASSLASGGATGELFF	TGCGCCAGCAGCTTGGCTAGCGGGGGGGCCACCGGGGAGCTGTTTTTT
NA	TRBV7-8	TRBJ2-7	NA	CASSLGRLGQYF	TGTGCCAGCAGCTTAGGCCGGTTGGGGCAGTACTTC
TRBD1	TRBV9	TRBJ2-5	NA	CASSVDRGQTQYF	TGTGCCAGCAGCGTAGACAGGGGCCAGACCCAGTACTTC
TRBD1	TRBV5-1	TRBJ2-2	NA	CASSSPRQGNTGELFF	TGCGCCAGCAGCTCGCCACGACAGGGCAACACCGGGGAGCTGTTTTTT
NA	TRBV27	TRBJ2-7	NA	CASSSLPTGSYEQYF	TGTGCCAGCAGTTCCCTCCCGACAGGCTCCTACGAGCAGTACTTC
NA	TRBV30	TRBJ2-7	NA	CAWSDSYEQYF	TGTGCCTGGAGTGACTCCTACGAGCAGTACTTC
NA	TRBV4-3	TRBJ2-7	NA	CASSQFTGPYEQYF	TGCGCCAGCAGCCAGTTTACAGGGCCCTACGAGCAGTACTTC
NA	TRBV7-9	TRBJ2-7	few	CASSLAGDYEQYF	TGTGCCAGCAGCTTGGCAGGGGACTACGAGCAGTACTTC
NA	TRBV13	TRBJ2-2	few	CASQTGTGELFF	TGTGCCAGCCAGACGGGCACCGGGGAGCTGTTTTTT
NA	TRBV2	TRBJ2-4	NA	CASSAALAKNIQYF	TGTGCCAGCAGTGCCGCTTTAGCCAAAAACATTCAGTACTTC
TRBD1	TRBV7-6	TRBJ2-7	few	CASSILDRGGEQYF	TGTGCCAGCAGCATACTTGACAGGGGAGGCGAGCAGTACTTC
NA	TRBV5-6	TRBJ2-1	NA	CASSLGPGRYNEQFF	TGTGCCAGCAGCTTGGGACCGGGGCGCTACAATGAGCAGTTCTTC
NA	TRBV10-1	TRBJ2-3	NA	CASSEPDRDTQYF	TGCGCCAGCAGTGAACCCGACAGGGATACGCAGTATTTT
NA	TRBV30	TRBJ2-7	NA	CAWTRARLLEQYF	TGTGCCTGGACCAGGGCTAGGTTACTCGAGCAGTACTTC
NA	TRBV23-1	TRBJ2-2	few	CASSHRVTGELFF	TGCGCCAGCAGCCACAGGGTCACCGGGGAGCTGTTTTTT
NA	TRBV7-2	TRBJ2-4	NA	CASSLAGGLAKNIQYF	TGTGCCAGCAGCTTAGCGGGGGGGCTAGCCAAAAACATTCAGTACTTC
NA	TRBV30	TRBJ2-7	few	CAWSGHRVIYEQYF	TGTGCCTGGAGTGGCCACAGGGTGATCTACGAGCAGTACTTC
TRBD1	TRBV7-9	TRBJ2-7	NA	CASSLGQGKDEQYF	TGTGCCAGCAGCTTAGGACAGGGAAAAGACGAGCAGTACTTC
NA	TRBV6-9	TRBJ2-7	NA	CASSPGPPYEQYF	TGTGCCAGCAGCCCGGGACCGCCATACGAGCAGTACTTC
NA	TRBV19	TRBJ2-7	NA	CASRGDSYEQYF	TGTGCCAGTAGGGGGGACTCCTACGAGCAGTACTTC
TRBD1	TRBV2	TRBJ1-1	NA	CASSREPQGVEAEAFF	TGTGCCAGCAGTCGAGAACCACAGGGGGTCGAGGCTGAAGCTTTCTTT
TRBD2	TRBV29-1	TRBJ2-7	NA	CSAILAPTYEQYF	TGCAGCGCCATACTAGCGCCTACCTACGAGCAGTACTTC
NA	TRBV21-1	TRBJ1-1	NA	CASSNGPSIRGRNTEAFF	TGTGCCAGCAGCAACGGACCTTCAATCAGGGGCCGGAACACTGAAGCTTTCTTT
NA	TRBV7-8	TRBJ1-2	NA	CASSPEPSYGYTF	TGTGCCAGCAGCCCAGAACCCTCCTATGGCTACACCTTC
NA	TRBV15	TRBJ2-1	NA	CATSRVLIRDEQFF	TGTGCCACCAGCAGAGTTCTGATCCGGGATGAGCAGTTCTTC
TRBD1	TRBV27	TRBJ1-2	NA	CASSLIGGDSGYTF	TGTGCCAGCAGTTTAATAGGGGGCGATAGTGGCTACACCTTC
TRBD2	TRBV6-1	TRBJ2-7	once	CASGPWTSGHYEQYF	TGTGCCAGCGGGCCTTGGACTAGCGGCCACTACGAGCAGTACTTC
NA	TRBV5-1	TRBJ2-2	NA	CASSLGQNTGELFF	TGCGCCAGCAGCTTGGGACAAAACACCGGGGAGCTGTTTTTT
TRBD1	TRBV7-6	TRBJ1-1	NA	CASSLAGTANTEAFF	TGTGCCAGCAGCTTAGCCGGGACAGCGAACACTGAAGCTTTCTTT